A few counts support the clone carrying this T cell receptor (beta chain). These data come from a study of T-cell reconstitution after alpha-beta-depleted transplantation in children. V lost 4 bases, J lost 3 bases, and 6 bases stayed unmatched. The length of the CDR3 is 14 residues. Germline CDR1 and CDR2: SGHRS and YFSETQ. Unique molecular identifiers were used to barcode this TCRbeta library. TCRdb independently ran MiXCR on the PCR reads; one entry per CDR3 protein. The repertoire holds approximately 400,000 distinct CDR3 sequences, with roughly 10% as singletons. The source is a human donor who donated a stem cell graft to a child with acute myeloid leukemia. Specimen: PBMCs from the stem cell graft donor, collected from the stem cell graft. The chain has TRBV5-1 and TRBJ2-5, with 7 bases lining up with TRBD1. Here the CDR3 DNA reads TGCGCCAGCAGCCTGGACAGGCGGGAAGAGACCCAGTACTTC. It specifies CASSLDRREETQYF. Full variable domain (outside the CDR3, taken from reference TRBV5-1 and TRBJ2-5): KAGVTQTPRYLIKTRGQQVTLSCSPISGHRSVSWYQQTPGQGLQFLFEYFSETQRNKGNFPGRFSGRQFSNSRSEMNVSTLELGDSALYLCASSLDRREETQYFGPGTRLLVL.